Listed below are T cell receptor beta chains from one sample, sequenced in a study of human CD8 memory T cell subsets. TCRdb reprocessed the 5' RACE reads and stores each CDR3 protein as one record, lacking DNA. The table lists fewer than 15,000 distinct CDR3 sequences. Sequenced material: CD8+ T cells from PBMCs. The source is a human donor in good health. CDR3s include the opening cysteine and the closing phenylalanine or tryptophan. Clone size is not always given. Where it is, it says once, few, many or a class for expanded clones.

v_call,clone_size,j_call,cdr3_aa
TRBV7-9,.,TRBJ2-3,CASSFHADTQYF
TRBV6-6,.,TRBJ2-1,CASSDRDAVVGEQFF
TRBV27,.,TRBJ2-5,CASSAGQETQYF
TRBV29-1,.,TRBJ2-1,CSVEWVPGQEEFF
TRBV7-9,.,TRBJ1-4,CASSPPDSNEKLFF
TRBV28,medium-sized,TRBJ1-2,CASSSTGARIYGYTF
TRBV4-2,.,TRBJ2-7,CASSQGASGGAEQYF
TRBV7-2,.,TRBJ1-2,CASSLGGRPYGYTF
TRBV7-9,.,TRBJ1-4,CASQTGKTNEKLFF
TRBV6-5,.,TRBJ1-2,CASSHEQGTANYGYTF
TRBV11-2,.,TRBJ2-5,CASSLTSGRAEETQYF
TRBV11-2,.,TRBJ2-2,CASSLSIAGGLTGELFF
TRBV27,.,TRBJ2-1,CASSILGNEQFF
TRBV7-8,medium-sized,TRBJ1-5,CASSLRQSNQPQHF
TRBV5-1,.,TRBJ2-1,CASSLATSGKGEQFF
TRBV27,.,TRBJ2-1,CASSPEVDGSLQFF
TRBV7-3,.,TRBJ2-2,CASSPPSGWGTGELFF
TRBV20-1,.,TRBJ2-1,CSAPRLAGGSDEQFF
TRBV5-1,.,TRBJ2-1,CASSTLSSYNEQFF
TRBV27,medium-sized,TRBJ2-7,CASRRGGEQYF
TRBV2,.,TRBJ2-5,CASCRPVLAEGQETQYF
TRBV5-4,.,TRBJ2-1,CASSLEGLARYNEQFF
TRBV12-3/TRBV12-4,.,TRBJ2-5,CASPQRKGTQETQYF